One and the same sample provided the 3 T cell receptor beta chains below, sequenced in a study of blood T cell repertoires in COVID-19. Clones were sequenced by immunoSEQ multiplex PCR, and TCRdb holds only the in-frame ones, with some missing. The table includes some 210,000 clones, 89% detected once. The sequenced sample was peripheral blood. The receptors come from a woman aged 40 to 50 with acute or convalescent COVID-19.

The V and J genes are TRBV25-1 and TRBJ1-3; 7 bases are a match to TRBD1. Germline-derived CDR1 and CDR2 are MGHDK and SYGVNS. The V segment lost 3 bases and the J segment 4 bases; nucleotides outside the gene matches: 9. This CDR3 contains 16 residues. CDR3 bases: TGTGCCAGCAGTGACTCCCTCCGGGACAGAGGAAACACCATATATTTT. Amino acids: CASSDSLRDRGNTIYF.

This chain links TRBV2 with TRBJ2-2; D gene unclear. Trimming pared 6 bases from V and 5 bases from J, leaving 22 bases between. The germline CDR1 and CDR2 sequences are SNHLY and FYNNEI. This CDR3 region has 17 residues. For the CDR3, the DNA is TGTGCCAGCAGGAGACCCCGGGTCGGCTCCCCAACCGGGGAGCTGTTTTTT. Translating it yields CASRRPRVGSPTGELFF.

The V gene is TRBV7-2, the J gene TRBJ1-3; 9 bases are a match to TRBD1. Germline trimming cut 4 bases from V and 4 bases from J; bases unmatched to any gene: 8. CDR3 length equals 16 residues. Germline CDR1 and CDR2: SGHTA and FQGNSA. CDR3 protein: CASSSRTGDGGNTIYF. The DNA of the CDR3 is TGTGCCAGCAGCTCGAGGACAGGGGACGGCGGAAACACCATATATTTT.